This T cell receptor beta chain originates from a study of cytomegalovirus exposure and HLA in healthy donors. About the study: Among approximately 390 genotyped donors, around 80% fell in the Caucasian-associated ancestry cluster.

A few counts support this clone. The PCR was carried out with 60 Vbeta primers and 13 Jbeta primers. In the original analysis: About 10 million of 75 million to 85 million unique TCR beta chains were shared, per a later count. Produced via immunoSEQ multiplex PCR; TCRdb's table is partial and in-frame only. Clonal size and the V and J genes are those of that table, whereas D and trimming came from the DNA. The sample carries around 130,000 clones, over 8% recorded once. The V gene's germline CDR1 is SEHNR and CDR2 FQNEAQ (reference sequence). This CDR3 contains 13 residues. V was shortened by 6 bases and J by 0 bases, with 8 bases between the two germline ends.

V gene TRBV7-9 combines with J gene TRBJ1-1; maybe TRBD1 (6 bases). The TCR comes from a middle-aged man in good health and CMV-seronegative. Sequencing used PBMCs. CDR3 region: CASRTGLNTEAFF. In DNA, the CDR3 is TGTGCCAGCAGAACAGGGTTGAACACTGAAGCTTTCTTT.